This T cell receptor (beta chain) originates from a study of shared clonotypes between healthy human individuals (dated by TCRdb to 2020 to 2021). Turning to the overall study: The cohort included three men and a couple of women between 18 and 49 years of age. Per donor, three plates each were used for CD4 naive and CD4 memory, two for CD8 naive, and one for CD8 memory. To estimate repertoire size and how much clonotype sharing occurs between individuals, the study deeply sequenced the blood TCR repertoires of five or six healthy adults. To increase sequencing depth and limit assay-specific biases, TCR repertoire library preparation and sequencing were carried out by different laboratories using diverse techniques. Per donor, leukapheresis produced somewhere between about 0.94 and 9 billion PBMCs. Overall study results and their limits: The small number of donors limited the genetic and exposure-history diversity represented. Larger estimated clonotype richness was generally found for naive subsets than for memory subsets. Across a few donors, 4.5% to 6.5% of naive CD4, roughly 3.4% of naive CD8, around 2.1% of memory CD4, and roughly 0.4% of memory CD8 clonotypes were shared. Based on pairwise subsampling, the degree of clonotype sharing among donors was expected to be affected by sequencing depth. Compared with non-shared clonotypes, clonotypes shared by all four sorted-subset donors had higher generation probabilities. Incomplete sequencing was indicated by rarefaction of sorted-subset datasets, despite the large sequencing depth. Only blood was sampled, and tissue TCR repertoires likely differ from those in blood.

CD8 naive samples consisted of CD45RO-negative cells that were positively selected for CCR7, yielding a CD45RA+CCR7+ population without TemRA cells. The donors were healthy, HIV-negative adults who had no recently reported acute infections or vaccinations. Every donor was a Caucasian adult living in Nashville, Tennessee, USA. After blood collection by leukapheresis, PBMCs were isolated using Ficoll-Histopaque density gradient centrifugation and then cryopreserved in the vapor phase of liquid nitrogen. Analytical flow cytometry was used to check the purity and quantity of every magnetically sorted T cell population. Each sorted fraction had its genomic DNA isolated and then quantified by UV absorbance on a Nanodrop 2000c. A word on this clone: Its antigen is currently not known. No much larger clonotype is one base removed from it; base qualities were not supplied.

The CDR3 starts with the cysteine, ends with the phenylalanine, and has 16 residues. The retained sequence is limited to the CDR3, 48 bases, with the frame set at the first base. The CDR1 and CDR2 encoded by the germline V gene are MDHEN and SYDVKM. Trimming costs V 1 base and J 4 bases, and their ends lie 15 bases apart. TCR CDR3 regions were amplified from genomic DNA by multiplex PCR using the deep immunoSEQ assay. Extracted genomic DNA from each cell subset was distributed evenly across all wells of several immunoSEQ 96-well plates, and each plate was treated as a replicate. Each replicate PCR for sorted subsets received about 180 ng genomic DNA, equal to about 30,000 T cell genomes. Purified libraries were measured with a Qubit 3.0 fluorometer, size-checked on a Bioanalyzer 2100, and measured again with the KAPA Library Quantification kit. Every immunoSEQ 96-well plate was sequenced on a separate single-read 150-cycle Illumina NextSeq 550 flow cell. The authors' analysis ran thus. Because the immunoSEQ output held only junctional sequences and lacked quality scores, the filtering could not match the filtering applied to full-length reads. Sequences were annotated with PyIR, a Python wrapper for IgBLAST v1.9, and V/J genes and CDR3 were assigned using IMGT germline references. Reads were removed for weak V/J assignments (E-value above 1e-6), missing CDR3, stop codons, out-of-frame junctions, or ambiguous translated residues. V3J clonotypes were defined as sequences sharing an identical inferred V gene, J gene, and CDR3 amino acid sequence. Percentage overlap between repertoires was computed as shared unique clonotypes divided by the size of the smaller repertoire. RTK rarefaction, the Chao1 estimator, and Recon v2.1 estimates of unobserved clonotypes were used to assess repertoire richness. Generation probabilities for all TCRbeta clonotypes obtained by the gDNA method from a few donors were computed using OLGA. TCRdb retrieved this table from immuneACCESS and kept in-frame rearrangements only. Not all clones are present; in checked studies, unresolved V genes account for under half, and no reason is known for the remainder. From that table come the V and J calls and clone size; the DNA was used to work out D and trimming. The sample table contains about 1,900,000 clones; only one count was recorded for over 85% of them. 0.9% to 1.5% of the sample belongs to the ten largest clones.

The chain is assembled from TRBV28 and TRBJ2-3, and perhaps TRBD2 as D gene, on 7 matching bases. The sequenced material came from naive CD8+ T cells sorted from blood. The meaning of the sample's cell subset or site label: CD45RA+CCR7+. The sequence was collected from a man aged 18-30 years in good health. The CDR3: CASSLFPGGRPDTQYF. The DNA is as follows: TGTGCCAGCAGTTTATTCCCGGGGGGCCGGCCAGATACGCAGTATTTT.